In its sample, the clone carrying this T cell receptor (beta chain) was seen a few times. The sample originates from a study of shared T cell receptors in the human thymus. Sequenced by immunoSEQ multiplex PCR; TCRdb stores in-frame clones only, minus some. The table includes 500,000 to 550,000 clones, 75% to 85% detected once. These same records also appear under a second study, on human thymus T cells. From that paper: Thymus pieces cut out during corrective heart surgery were the tissue that was used. Related research described strongly overlapping thymic repertoires in unrelated people.

The sequenced sample consisted of thymocytes. The receptor was derived from a boy in the first two years of life with a congenital heart defect.

CDR3 loop: CASSYSILGQNIQYF. In nucleotides, the CDR3 is TGTGCCAGCAGTTACTCGATTCTAGGCCAAAACATTCAGTACTTC. The J gene is TRBJ2-4, the V gene TRBV6-5, with D uncertain. Germline V gives CDR1 MNHEY, CDR2 SVGAGI. Trimming shortened V by 0 bases and J by 5 bases, and 11 bases separated the two germline ends. This CDR3 spans 15 amino acids.